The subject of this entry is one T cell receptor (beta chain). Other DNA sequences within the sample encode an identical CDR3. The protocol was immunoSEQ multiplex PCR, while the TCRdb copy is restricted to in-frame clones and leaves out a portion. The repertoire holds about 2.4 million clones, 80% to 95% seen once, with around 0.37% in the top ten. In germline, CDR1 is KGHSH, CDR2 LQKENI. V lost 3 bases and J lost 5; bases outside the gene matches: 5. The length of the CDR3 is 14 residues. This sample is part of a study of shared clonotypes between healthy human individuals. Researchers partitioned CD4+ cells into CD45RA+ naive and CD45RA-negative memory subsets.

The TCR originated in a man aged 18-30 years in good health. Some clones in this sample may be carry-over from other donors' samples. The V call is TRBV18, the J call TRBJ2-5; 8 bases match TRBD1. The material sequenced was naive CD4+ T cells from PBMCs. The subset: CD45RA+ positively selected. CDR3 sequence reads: CASSPTGAGETQYF. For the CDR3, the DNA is TGTGCCAGCTCACCGACAGGGGCTGGGGAGACCCAGTACTTC.